What follows are 17 T cell receptor beta chains derived from one specimen sequenced in a study of T cells after yellow fever vaccination. MiXCR, run by TCRdb on the 5' RACE reads, gives a single entry per CDR3 protein. The sample has around 320,000 distinct CDR3 sequences; 7.5% to 9.5% are singletons. The sequencing here drew on CD4+ T cells sorted from PBMCs, taken 5 days after the yellow fever booster vaccination. The receptors were gathered from a young man who received the YFV17D yellow fever vaccine.

This clonotype was detected only a few times. The CDR3 sequence: CSARNSGRLSTEAFF. DNA for the CDR3: TGCAGTGCTAGAAACTCGGGACGGCTGAGCACTGAAGCTTTCTTT. The rearrangement joins TRBV20-1 to TRBJ1-1; TRBD1 is a possible D gene (5 bases). The CDR3 consists of 15 residues. The V gene's germline CDR1 is DFQATT and CDR2 SNEGSKA (reference sequence). Trimming shortened V by 2 bases and J by 4 bases, and 17 bases separated the two germline ends.

The chain recombines TRBV7-2 with TRBJ1-4, with unresolved D. The CDR3 loop spans 14 amino acids. V was clipped by 1 base and J by 6 bases, with 9 bases between them. The germline V gene encodes CDR1 SGHTA and CDR2 FQGNSA. CDR3 nucleotides: TGTGCCAGCAGCTTAGTCCCCTCTGATGAAAAACTGTTTTTT. It translates to CASSLVPSDEKLFF.

The rearrangement joins TRBV6-5 to TRBJ1-3; unclear D gene. The V and J ends lost 0 bases and 2 bases respectively, with 11 bases between them. The CDR3 covers 16 residues. The germline V gene has CDR1 MNHEY and CDR2 SVGAGI. The DNA for the CDR3 is TGTGCCAGCAGTTACTCAGGACCAGGCCCTGGAAACACCATATATTTT. Residues: CASSYSGPGPGNTIYF.

V is TRBV6-1 and J is TRBJ1-1, with D possibly TRBD1 on 6 matching bases. The CDR3 length is 12 residues. Per germline, CDR1 MNHNS and CDR2 SASEGT. Trimming left V 6 bases short and J 6 bases short, with 11 bases between. This CDR3 is CASSQGWPEAFF. In DNA form, the CDR3 reads TGTGCCAGCAGCCAGGGGTGGCCTGAAGCTTTCTTT.

This clonotype was observed a handful of times. V and J are TRBV7-2 and TRBJ1-2; D is undetermined. CDR3 length: 13 amino acids. Germline lookup yields CDR1 SGHTA and CDR2 FQGNSA. The V and J ends lost 3 bases and 6 bases respectively, with 11 bases between them. Here the CDR3 DNA reads TGTGCCAGCAGCTTCCGGCCGAGGGATGGCTACACCTTC. It translates to CASSFRPRDGYTF.

V is TRBV6-1 and J is TRBJ2-2, with D tentatively TRBD2 (6 bases). V gave up 11 bases and J gave up 0 bases, with 16 bases separating them. Looked up from germline, CDR1 is MNHNS and CDR2 is SASEGT. CDR3 length equals 15 residues. The CDR3 here is CASQEGSANTGELFF. The CDR3 DNA reads TGTGCCTCTCAGGAGGGCAGCGCGAACACCGGGGAGCTGTTTTTT.

This clonotype was detected a few times. The genes are TRBV20-1 and TRBJ1-5, with D possibly matching TRBD1 (5 bases). CDR1 is DFQATT and CDR2 is SNEGSKA in the germline V gene (reference sequence). This CDR3 is built from 14 residues. Trimming took off 3 bases at V and 6 bases at J, with 15 bases between the two ends. This CDR3 is CSARGTGGGQPQHF. CDR3 DNA sequence: TGCAGTGCTAGGGGCACGGGGGGAGGTCAGCCCCAGCATTTT.

This clonotype was seen a few times. The chain recombines TRBV25-1 with TRBJ2-5; perhaps TRBD2 as D (7 bases). Germline V gives CDR1 MGHDK, CDR2 SYGVNS. There are 15 residues in the CDR3. Trimming took off 3 bases at V and 5 bases at J, with 16 bases between the two ends. CDR3 protein: CASSEWGGVDETQYF. Here the CDR3 DNA reads TGTGCCAGCAGTGAGTGGGGGGGCGTTGATGAGACCCAGTACTTC.

Only a few counts were recorded for this clonotype. This chain connects TRBV2 to TRBJ1-5; 9 nucleotides align to TRBD1. CDR1 SNHLY and CDR2 FYNNEI come from the germline V gene. CDR3 length: 14 amino acids. Losses at the gene ends were 5 bases for V and 5 bases for J; bases not matched to a gene: 4. The CDR3 reads CASSHDRGDQPQHF. The CDR3 DNA reads TGTGCCAGCAGTCACGACAGGGGGGATCAGCCCCAGCATTTT.

This clonotype has just a few counts. V is TRBV21-1 and J is TRBJ2-5; no check of the table's D call, TRBD2, against the DNA was made. TRBV21-1 represents a pseudogene. The CDR3 covers 22 residues. The CDR3 bases are TGTGCCAGCAGCCGCTACACTCAACTCGAAAGCTGGTTAAGGTTTTCGAAAGAGACCCAGTACTTC. This translates into CASSRYTQLESWLRFSKETQYF.

This clonotype was counted a few times. This chain uses TRBV11-1 with TRBJ2-1; D perhaps matches TRBD2 (6 bases). The V end lost 5 bases, the J end lost 8 bases, and 19 bases lay between the germline ends. The germline gives CDR1 SGHAT, CDR2 FQDESV (reference sequence). This CDR3 spans 15 amino acids. In nucleotides, the CDR3 is TGTGCCAGCAGCGCCGGGACTCCCCTCGTGGATGAGCAGTTCTTC. Translating it yields CASSAGTPLVDEQFF.

The CDR3 spells CASSENRAGNTIYF. The CDR3 coding sequence is TGTGCCAGCAGTGAAAACAGGGCTGGAAACACCATATATTTT. The chain recombines TRBV2 with TRBJ1-3, with D maybe TRBD1 (6 bases). Per the germline V gene, CDR1 is SNHLY and CDR2 is FYNNEI. Trimming took off 2 bases at V and 2 bases at J, with 7 bases between the two ends. CDR3 length: 14 residues.

This clonotype was detected only a few times. V and J are TRBV7-2 and TRBJ2-5; 7 bases fit TRBD1. Germline trimming cut 5 bases from V and 6 bases from J; bases unmatched to any gene: 6. The CDR3 totals 13 residues. Germline V lookup: CDR1 SGHTA, CDR2 FQGNSA. CDR3 residues: CASSDRESKTQYF. CDR3 sequence (DNA): TGTGCCAGCAGCGACAGGGAGTCGAAGACCCAGTACTTC.

This sequence joins TRBV10-3 and TRBJ2-3; 11 bases map to TRBD1. Germline V gene lookup returns CDR1 ENHRY and CDR2 SYGVKD. Germline trimming cut 4 bases from V and 5 bases from J; bases unmatched to any gene: 5. This CDR3 region has 15 residues. CDR3 in amino acids: CAISVTGTGGDTQYF. In nucleotides, the CDR3 is TGTGCCATCAGTGTAACCGGGACAGGGGGAGATACGCAGTATTTT.

This clonotype was counted at least ten times. V and J are TRBV5-1 and TRBJ2-1, with TRBD2 matching over 7 bases. The CDR3 extends over 15 amino acids. V dropped 3 bases and J dropped 8; count of bases not matched to a gene: 11. Germline V lookup: CDR1 SGHRS, CDR2 YFSETQ. CDR3 bases: TGCGCCAGCAGCTCGGAGCGGGGCGCCGACTATGAGCAGTTCTTC. Protein sequence: CASSSERGADYEQFF.

Only a few counts were recorded for this clonotype. The chain combines TRBV4-3 with TRBJ2-3; 9 bases fit TRBD1. The trim removed 3 bases at V and 4 bases at J, leaving 17 bases unmatched. CDR1 is LGHNA and CDR2 is YSLEER in the germline V gene. The CDR3 totals 19 residues. The CDR3 is CASSHDRGKKIWDPDTQYF. The CDR3 DNA reads as TGCGCCAGCAGCCACGACAGGGGGAAAAAGATATGGGACCCAGATACGCAGTATTTT.

The sample holds one count of this clonotype. The J gene is TRBJ2-7, the V gene TRBV5-1; no clear D gene. The CDR3 has 12 residues. Germline CDR1 reads SGHRS; CDR2 reads YFSETQ. V lost 2 bases, J lost 7 bases, and 10 bases lay in between. The DNA for the CDR3 is TGCGCCAGCAGCTTATGGGAAGGGGAGCAGTACTTC. Protein sequence: CASSLWEGEQYF.